One and the same sample provided the 8 T cell receptor beta chains below, sequenced in a study of human T cells and chemical hapten exposure (dated by TCRdb to the early 2020s). Explained via the paper, the time point label denotes: patch test 2, 6 weeks after DPC sensitization. According to the study, the label for this sample's treatment or condition signals: therapeutic diphenylcyclopropenone sensitization with weekly scalp DPC. Libraries were made using RACE. These reads were obtained on a NextSeq 500. Through fastp at Q25 and MiXCR, TCRdb rebuilt clones from the public reads, retaining in-frame beta chains. CDR3 protein sequences are deduplicated, and each keeps its most common genes and DNA. Counted in this sample were about 84,000 distinct CDR3 sequences; 10% of them appeared once. 5% of the sample lies in the top ten. The sequencing here drew on whole blood, taken in connection with sensitization to the hapten diphenylcyclopropenone (DPC). All receptors derive from a woman in her forties or fifties with alopecia areata. Some clones in this sample may be carry-over from other donors' samples.

This clonotype has just a few counts. The chain uses TRBV6-1 and TRBJ1-5, with 7 bases matching TRBD1. Germline assignment: CDR1 MNHNS and CDR2 SASEGT. The CDR3 has 16 residues. V trimming: 1 base; J trimming: 3 bases; junction bases outside the gene matches: 6. The CDR3 DNA reads TGTGCCAGCAGTGAAGGACAGGGCCATAACAATCAGCCCCAGCATTTT. Translation gives CASSEGQGHNNQPQHF.

In this sample, this clonotype turned up many times. V gene TRBV29-1 combines with J gene TRBJ2-3; no clear D gene. The V end lost 7 bases, the J end lost 2 bases, and 13 bases lay between the germline ends. This CDR3 has 13 residues. Per the germline V gene, CDR1 is SQVTM and CDR2 is ANQGSEA. CDR3 nucleotide sequence: TGCAGCGCCTCGCTCGGGCCCACAGATACGCAGTATTTT. Its protein product is CSASLGPTDTQYF.

The chain combines TRBV4-3 with TRBJ2-3; unclear D gene. Trimming took off 2 bases at V and 6 bases at J, with 12 bases between the two ends. Germline V gene lookup returns CDR1 LGHNA and CDR2 YSLEER. This CDR3 has 14 amino acids. CDR3 nucleotides: TGCGCCAGCAGCCAACGATGGGGTTCCGATACGCAGTATTTT. Translated: CASSQRWGSDTQYF.

This clonotype was seen repeatedly, ten times or more. This chain links TRBV11-3 with TRBJ1-1; D call uncertain. The CDR3 length is 13 residues. The V end was cut by 5 bases, the J end by 3 bases, with 10 bases between. CDR1 and CDR2 from the germline V gene are SGHNT and YENEEA. The CDR3 here is CASSLSRHTEAFF. The CDR3, as DNA: TGTGCCAGCAGCCTATCCCGCCACACTGAAGCTTTCTTT.

This clonotype was counted at least ten times. The chain recombines TRBV14 with TRBJ1-1; D is possibly TRBD1 (5 bases). Germline CDR1 SGHDN, CDR2 FVKESK. The CDR3 runs 15 residues. V shed 6 bases and J shed 0 bases, with 14 bases lying between them. The CDR3, as DNA: TGTGCCAGCAGAGATTGGGGCAGCATGAACACTGAAGCTTTCTTT. Encoded protein: CASRDWGSMNTEAFF.

The table lists this clonotype with a few counts. The V gene is TRBV5-1, the J gene TRBJ1-2, with D possibly TRBD1 on 6 matching bases. V dropped 3 bases and J dropped 2 bases, with 14 bases sitting between them. Germline CDR1 and CDR2: SGHRS and YFSETQ. The CDR3 consists of 15 residues. CDR3 in DNA: TGCGCCAGCAGCTCGAGCTCCGGACAGAACTATGGCTACACCTTC. The encoded protein is CASSSSSGQNYGYTF.

The chain combines TRBV6-6 with TRBJ1-1; 10 positions agree with TRBD1. V lost 11 bases and J lost 4; bases outside the gene matches: 7. CDR3 size: 13 residues. In germline, CDR1 is MNHNY, CDR2 SVGAGI (reference sequence). The CDR3 DNA reads as TGTGCCTCGGACAGGGGGTTGGGCACTGAAGCTTTCTTT. Amino acid sequence: CASDRGLGTEAFF.

This clonotype was recorded at least ten times. The chain uses TRBV12-3 or TRBV12-4 and TRBJ2-7; D is unresolved. The CDR3 has 14 amino acids. Trimming pared 1 base from V and 4 bases from J, leaving 11 bases between. CDR3 sequence (DNA): TGTGCCAGCAGTTTAGACAAGAAGCGTTACGAGCAGTACTTC. Amino acids: CASSLDKKRYEQYF.